A single sample gave rise to the 2 T cell receptor beta chains below, sequenced in a study of blood T cells in healthy people across ages. With a J-beta primer mix and a sample-barcoded 5' primer, a second PCR ran about 7 to 11 cycles. TCRdb reprocessed the 5' RACE reads with MiXCR, giving one entry per CDR3 protein. The sample lists 1.5 million to 2 million distinct CDR3 sequences, 28% occurring once. Source material: blood. The receptor source for this set is a woman aged 25-40 years in good health.

The table lists this clonotype with a few counts. The junction and the germline gene differ at one end; a read error may be behind it. The V and J genes are TRBV11-1 and TRBJ1-6; 7 nucleotides align to TRBD1. This CDR3 comprises 14 residues. The germline V gene has CDR1 SGHAT and CDR2 FQDESV (reference sequence). The CDR3 region has the DNA TGTACCAGCAGCTTAAGACAGGGACAGTCACCCCTCCACTTT. This translates into CTSSLRQGQSPLHF.

The chain uses TRBV7-9 and TRBJ2-7; a possible D gene is TRBD2 (6 bases). Trimming removed 5 bases from V and 7 bases from J, with 18 bases in between. The CDR3 sequence is 14 residues long. Germline values: CDR1 SEHNR, CDR2 FQNEAQ (reference sequence). DNA of the CDR3: TGTGCCAGCAGCACCGACTGGAGGGTCGGGGAGCAGTACTTC. Protein: CASSTDWRVGEQYF.